This is a list of T cell receptor beta chains from one sample in a study of shared clonotypes between healthy human individuals. Clones were sequenced by immunoSEQ multiplex PCR, and TCRdb holds only the in-frame ones, with some missing. This table has approximately 2,000,000 clones, just under 95% appearing once. Sequencing used naive CD8+ T cells from PBMCs. The source is a man younger than 35 in good health. Some clones in this sample may be carry-over from other donors' samples. Each CDR3 is given with its conserved first and last residue. The D gene is left open where the match is weak. A row's size may be missing; if present it is once, few, many or a size class.

-	TRBV27	TRBJ2-7	-	CASSLGVSSYEQYF	TGTGCCAGCAGTTTAGGGGTGAGCTCCTACGAGCAGTACTTC
-	TRBV19	TRBJ1-4	-	CASSIDRGGNEKLFF	TGTGCCAGTAGTATAGATCGGGGAGGTAATGAAAAACTGTTTTTT
TRBD1	TRBV29-1	TRBJ1-1	-	CSVVGGGLNTEAFF	TGCAGCGTTGTAGGGGGCGGGTTGAACACTGAAGCTTTCTTT
TRBD1	TRBV6-5	TRBJ2-1	-	CASRRQGGYNEQFF	TGTGCCAGCAGGCGACAGGGGGGCTACAATGAGCAGTTCTTC
-	TRBV27	TRBJ2-7	-	CASSLGASGEQYF	TGTGCCAGCAGTTTGGGGGCGTCGGGCGAGCAGTACTTC
-	TRBV7-9	TRBJ2-7	-	CASSLSYTARDEQYF	TGTGCCAGCAGCTTAAGTTACACAGCTCGGGACGAGCAGTACTTC
-	TRBV4-1	TRBJ2-1	-	CASSPKGAAVTYNEQFF	TGCGCCAGCAGCCCGAAGGGTGCTGCCGTAACCTACAATGAGCAGTTCTTC
-	TRBV25-1	TRBJ2-2	-	CASSAAFGGSAGELFF	TGTGCCAGCAGTGCCGCCTTTGGGGGCTCGGCCGGGGAGCTGTTTTTT
TRBD2	TRBV14	TRBJ2-7	-	CASSRSGSSSYEQYF	TGTGCCAGCAGCCGTAGCGGGAGTAGCTCCTACGAGCAGTACTTC
-	TRBV19	TRBJ1-1	-	CASRVGTEAFF	TGTGCCAGTAGAGTAGGCACTGAAGCTTTCTTT
-	TRBV11-1	TRBJ2-1	-	CASSQTVSSYNEQFF	TGTGCCAGCAGCCAGACAGTTAGCTCCTACAATGAGCAGTTCTTC
TRBD1	TRBV5-6	TRBJ2-7	-	CASSLGGTATYEQYF	TGTGCCAGCAGCTTGGGTGGGACAGCTACCTACGAGCAGTACTTC
TRBD1	TRBV10-1	TRBJ2-7	-	CASSAGTATYEQYF	TGCGCCAGCAGCGCCGGGACAGCAACCTACGAGCAGTACTTC
TRBD1	TRBV2	TRBJ2-5	-	CASSRTQGSETQYF	TGTGCCAGCAGCCGGACACAGGGGTCGGAGACCCAGTACTTC
TRBD2	TRBV27	TRBJ2-2	-	CASSLGWTSGSNTGELFF	TGTGCCAGCAGTTTAGGGTGGACTAGCGGTTCCAACACCGGGGAGCTGTTTTTT
-	TRBV7-9	TRBJ2-7	-	CASSLGNRESYF	TGTGCCAGCAGCTTAGGGAACAGGGAGTCGTACTTC
TRBD1	TRBV7-6	TRBJ1-5	-	CASSLSPPGGLSNQPQHF	TGTGCCAGCAGCTTAAGCCCCCCAGGGGGCCTTAGCAATCAGCCCCAGCATTTT
TRBD1	TRBV6-4	TRBJ1-2	-	CASSATRTGGYGYTF	TGTGCCAGCAGCGCCACCCGGACAGGTGGCTATGGCTACACCTTC
-	TRBV6-5	TRBJ1-1	-	CASSTLDSRAEAFF	TGTGCCAGCAGTACCCTCGACAGTAGGGCTGAAGCTTTCTTT
-	TRBV27	TRBJ2-2	-	CASLGRRNTGELFF	TGTGCCAGCTTGGGACGGCGCAATACCGGGGAGCTGTTTTTT
-	TRBV7-3	TRBJ2-1	-	CASSPYLSSYNEQFF	TGTGCCAGCAGCCCGTATTTGAGCTCCTACAATGAGCAGTTCTTC
TRBD1	TRBV4-3	TRBJ2-2	-	CASSTGQGIDTGELFF	TGCGCCAGCAGCACCGGACAGGGGATAGACACCGGGGAGCTGTTTTTT
TRBD2	TRBV28	TRBJ2-1	-	CASSSRTSVGNEQFF	TGTGCCAGCAGTTCCAGGACTAGCGTAGGTAATGAGCAGTTCTTC
TRBD2	TRBV2	TRBJ2-7	-	CASQVSGRSGEQYF	TGTGCCAGCCAAGTCAGCGGGAGGTCGGGGGAGCAGTACTTC
-	TRBV28	TRBJ1-2	once	CASSIYEEVDYGYTF	TGTGCCAGCAGTATCTACGAGGAGGTAGACTATGGCTACACCTTC
-	TRBV7-8	TRBJ2-7	-	CASSFRGPSYEQYF	TGTGCCAGCAGCTTCCGCGGGCCTTCCTACGAGCAGTACTTC
-	TRBV7-3	TRBJ2-2	-	CASSLSLTGELFF	TGTGCCAGCAGCTTAAGTTTGACCGGGGAGCTGTTTTTT
-	TRBV28	TRBJ2-2	-	CASSAEQGFGELFF	TGTGCCAGCAGTGCGGAACAGGGTTTCGGGGAGCTGTTTTTT
-	TRBV7-6	TRBJ2-1	-	CASSLDTQRGNEQFF	TGTGCCAGCAGCTTAGATACTCAACGAGGCAATGAGCAGTTCTTC
-	TRBV7-9	TRBJ1-1	-	CASSPSETAPKEAFF	TGTGCCAGCAGCCCCAGTGAGACAGCGCCTAAGGAAGCTTTCTTT
TRBD1	TRBV27	TRBJ2-1	-	CASSSQGFEQFF	TGTGCCAGCAGTTCACAGGGGTTTGAGCAGTTCTTC
TRBD1	TRBV28	TRBJ1-2	-	CASSLRQGKGYGYTF	TGTGCCAGCAGTTTGCGACAGGGGAAAGGCTATGGCTACACCTTC
TRBD2	TRBV30	TRBJ2-7	-	CAWGLAGEQYF	TGTGCCTGGGGACTAGCGGGCGAGCAGTACTTC
-	TRBV4-1	TRBJ1-5	-	CASSQESSDNQPQHF	TGCGCCAGCAGCCAAGAATCGTCAGACAATCAGCCCCAGCATTTT
TRBD1	TRBV19	TRBJ1-1	-	CASSIDPSDRGNTEAFF	TGTGCCAGTAGTATAGACCCCTCGGACAGGGGAAATACTGAAGCTTTCTTT
-	TRBV7-9	TRBJ2-2	-	CASSLVVGAGELFF	TGTGCCAGCAGCTTAGTGGTCGGGGCCGGGGAGCTGTTTTTT
-	TRBV9	TRBJ2-5	-	CASSFRTQETQYF	TGTGCCAGCAGCTTCCGTACACAAGAGACCCAGTACTTC
-	TRBV7-3	TRBJ2-1	-	CASSSRSGDEDNEQFF	TGTGCCAGCAGCTCCCGGTCGGGGGACGAGGACAATGAGCAGTTCTTC
TRBD2	TRBV7-9	TRBJ2-2	-	CASRPPPRETNTGELFF	TGTGCCAGCCGACCTCCCCCGCGGGAGACAAACACTGGGGAGCTGTTTTTT
TRBD1	TRBV5-6	TRBJ1-2	-	CASSLGRGPGYTF	TGTGCCAGCAGCTTGGGCAGGGGGCCTGGCTACACCTTC
-	TRBV11-3	TRBJ1-1	-	CASSFVGTEAFF	TGTGCCAGCAGCTTCGTGGGAACTGAAGCTTTCTTT
-	TRBV4-1	TRBJ2-7	-	CASSQEVGELREQYF	TGCGCCAGCAGCCAAGAGGTAGGAGAACTGAGGGAGCAGTACTTC